This note documents a single TCR beta chain sequence. Antigen unknown. This entry comes from a study of monozygotic twins with inflammatory bowel disease. The study's findings and limits: Lower TCRbeta diversity (inverse Simpson) was seen in IBD patients than in healthy co-twins. Researchers reported no repertoire similarity difference between concordant and discordant twins, possibly from limited power. Healthy twins shared more clonotypes with others than IBD patients, most markedly active ones.

Germline V gene lookup returns CDR1 MNHEY and CDR2 SVGEGT. The CDR3 spans 15 residues. Nested PCRs of approximately 16 and 9 cycles, two in total, were run on TCRalpha and TCRbeta cDNA. TCRdb processed the 5' RACE reads again and assigns one entry to each CDR3 protein, with no DNA. The table lists fewer than 450,000 distinct CDR3 sequences. The receptor's source is a human donor with ulcerative colitis or Crohn's disease, or a healthy co-twin of an affected twin (not recorded which). Sequenced input: blood. This chain links TRBV6-2 or TRBV6-3 with TRBJ2-2; TCRdb's assignment of TRBD1 cannot be checked, as there is no DNA. The CDR3 spells CASRPQGLDTGELFF.